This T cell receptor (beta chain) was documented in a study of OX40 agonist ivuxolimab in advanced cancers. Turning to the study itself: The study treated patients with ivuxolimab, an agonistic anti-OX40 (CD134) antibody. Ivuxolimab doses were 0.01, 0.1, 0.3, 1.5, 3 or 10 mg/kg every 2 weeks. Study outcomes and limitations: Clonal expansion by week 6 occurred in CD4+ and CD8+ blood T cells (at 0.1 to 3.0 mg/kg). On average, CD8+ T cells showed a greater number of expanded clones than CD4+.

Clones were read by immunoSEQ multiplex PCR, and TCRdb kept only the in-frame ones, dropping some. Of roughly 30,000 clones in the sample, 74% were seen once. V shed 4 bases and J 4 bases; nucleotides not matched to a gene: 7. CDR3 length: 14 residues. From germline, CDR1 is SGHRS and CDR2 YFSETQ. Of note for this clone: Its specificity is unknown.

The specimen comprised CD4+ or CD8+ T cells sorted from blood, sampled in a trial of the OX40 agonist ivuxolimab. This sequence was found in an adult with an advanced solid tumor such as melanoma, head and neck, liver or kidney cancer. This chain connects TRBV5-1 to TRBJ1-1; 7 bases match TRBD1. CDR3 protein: CASSEGASSTEAFF. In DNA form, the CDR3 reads TGCGCCAGCAGCGAGGGGGCGAGTAGCACTGAAGCTTTCTTT.